This TCR beta chain was captured by sequencing in a study of blood T cells in healthy people across ages. Per germline, CDR1 MNHEY and CDR2 SVGEGT. J was trimmed by 3 bases and V by 6 bases; bases with no gene match: 6. CDR3 length equals 14 residues. At least 5 micrograms of total RNA were extracted per sample. Through a sample-barcoded 5' primer and a J-beta primer mix, a second PCR was run for about 6 to 11 cycles. TCRdb re-analysed the 5' RACE reads in MiXCR, keeping a single row per CDR3 protein. The sample lists about a million distinct CDR3 sequences, under 50% occurring once. Sequencing input: blood. The rearrangement uses TRBV6-2 or TRBV6-3 and TRBJ2-7, with 9 bases fitting TRBD2. This clonotype originated in a man aged 25-40 years in good health. For the CDR3, the DNA is TGTGCCAGCAGCTGGACTAGCGTAAACTACGAGCAGTACTTC. It translates to CASSWTSVNYEQYF.